One sample yielded the 10 T cell receptor beta chains listed below, sequenced in a study of identifying expanded T cells in peripheral blood. Sequenced by immunoSEQ multiplex PCR; TCRdb stores in-frame clones only, minus some. Counted here are some 70,000 clones, almost 90% occurring once; the ten biggest clones make up about 3.3%. The specimen sequenced was blood. The receptors were gathered from a person aged 18 to 75 in good health.

Here the CDR3 reads CASSPGGSASTNEKLFF. The CDR3 DNA reads as TGCGCCAGCAGCCCGGGGGGATCTGCTTCAACTAATGAAAAACTGTTTTTT. The rearrangement joins TRBV5-1 to TRBJ1-4, with a tentative D call TRBD1 (5 bases). Trimming took 4 bases from V and 0 from J, leaving 16 bases between them. This CDR3 spans 17 amino acids. In germline, CDR1 is SGHRS, CDR2 YFSETQ. The variable domain in full, with the rest retrieved from reference TRBV5-1 and TRBJ1-4, is KAGVTQTPRYLIKTRGQQVTLSCSPISGHRSVSWYQQTPGQGLQFLFEYFSETQRNKGNFPGRFSGRQFSNSRSEMNVSTLELGDSALYLCASSPGGSASTNEKLFFGSGTQLSVL.

The V gene is TRBV9, the J gene TRBJ1-6, with no clear D. The CDR3 sequence is 15 residues long. V lost 4 bases, J lost 9 bases, and 17 bases lay in between. Germline CDR1 and CDR2: SGDLS and YYNGEE. CDR3 in amino acids: CASSPLRDGPSPLHF. In DNA, the CDR3 is TGTGCCAGCAGCCCCCTACGTGACGGGCCTTCACCCCTCCACTTT.

V usage is TRBV18 and J usage is TRBJ2-5; 7 bases agree with TRBD1. Germline-derived CDR1 and CDR2 are KGHSH and LQKENI. V lost 1 base, J lost 1 base, and 6 bases stayed unmatched. The CDR3 has 16 amino acids. Here the CDR3 DNA reads TGTGCCAGCTCACCACGGCCACAGGGGCCCCAAGAGACCCAGTACTTC. Its protein product is CASSPRPQGPQETQYF.

The chain combines TRBV19 with TRBJ1-3; no definite D call. V lost 4 bases to trimming and J lost 0 bases, with 13 bases between them. Germline assignment: CDR1 LNHDA and CDR2 SQIVND (reference sequence). The CDR3 runs 16 residues. CDR3 DNA: TGTGCCAGTAGTAGTCCGGGCCATTCCTCTGGAAACACCATATATTTT. It encodes CASSSPGHSSGNTIYF.

The chain combines TRBV7-2 with TRBJ2-1, with 7 bases lining up with TRBD1. The germline gives CDR1 SGHTA, CDR2 FQGNSA. Unmatched junction bases numbered 4, after V lost 2 bases and J lost 9 bases. The CDR3 loop spans 13 amino acids. The CDR3 reads CASSLNSGGEQFF. CDR3 DNA sequence: TGTGCCAGCAGCTTAAACTCAGGGGGTGAGCAGTTCTTC.

V and J are TRBV7-6 and TRBJ2-5; 7 bases are shared with TRBD2. This CDR3 comprises 14 residues. Per germline, CDR1 SGHVS and CDR2 FNYEAQ. V was clipped by 0 bases and J by 2 bases; unmatched bases: 0. CDR3 coding DNA: TGTGCCAGCAGCTTAGCGGGGGGGCAAGAGACCCAGTACTTC. It encodes CASSLAGGQETQYF.

The chain combines TRBV11-2 with TRBJ1-4; D unclear. V was trimmed by 1 base and J by 0 bases, leaving 12 bases between them. The CDR3 sequence is 17 residues long. Germline CDR1 is SGHAT and CDR2 is FQNNGV. The CDR3 loop reads CASSLGVRGATNEKLFF. CDR3 DNA sequence: TGTGCCAGCAGCTTAGGGGTTAGAGGAGCAACTAATGAAAAACTGTTTTTT.

The CDR3 bases are TGTGCCAGCTCACTTCGGACATCGAGGGACACTGAAGCTTTCTTT. Protein: CASSLRTSRDTEAFF. This rearrangement joins TRBV18 to TRBJ1-1; tentative D call: TRBD1 (5 bases). Germline lookup yields CDR1 KGHSH and CDR2 LQKENI. Trimming pared 4 bases from V and 3 bases from J, leaving 15 bases between. This CDR3 has 15 amino acids.

The chain carries TRBV9 and TRBJ1-4; possibly TRBD1 for D (6 bases). CDR3 length: 14 residues. V dropped 0 bases and J dropped 8 bases, with 11 bases sitting between them. Germline loops: CDR1 SGDLS, CDR2 YYNGEE. DNA of the CDR3: TGTGCCAGCAGCGTAGCGGGGGGCAGGGAAAAACTGTTTTTT. Translating it yields CASSVAGGREKLFF.

This rearrangement joins TRBV5-6 to TRBJ1-2, with D possibly matching TRBD1 (5 bases). The CDR3 is made up of 13 amino acids. V was cut by 4 bases and J by 6 bases, with 13 bases left in between. Germline loops: CDR1 SGHDT, CDR2 YYEEEE. Here the CDR3 DNA reads TGTGCCAGCAGCCTGGGGGGGAGCCATGGCTACACCTTC. As protein: CASSLGGSHGYTF.